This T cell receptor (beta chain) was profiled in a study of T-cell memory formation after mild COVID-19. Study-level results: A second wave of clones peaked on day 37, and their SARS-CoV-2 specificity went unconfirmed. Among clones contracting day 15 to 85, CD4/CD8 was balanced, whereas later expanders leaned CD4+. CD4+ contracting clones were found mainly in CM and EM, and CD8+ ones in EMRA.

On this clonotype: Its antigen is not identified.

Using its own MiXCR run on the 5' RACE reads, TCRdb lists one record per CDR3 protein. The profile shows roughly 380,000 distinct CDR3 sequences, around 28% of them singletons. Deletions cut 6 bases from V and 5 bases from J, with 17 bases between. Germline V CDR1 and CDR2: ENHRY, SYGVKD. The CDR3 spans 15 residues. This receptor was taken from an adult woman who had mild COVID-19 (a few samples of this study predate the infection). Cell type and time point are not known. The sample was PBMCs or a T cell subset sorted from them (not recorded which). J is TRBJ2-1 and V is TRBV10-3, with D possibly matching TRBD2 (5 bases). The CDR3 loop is CAISDPFSVHNEQFF. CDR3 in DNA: TGTGCCATCAGCGACCCTTTTAGCGTGCACAATGAGCAGTTCTTC.